This T cell receptor (beta chain) was obtained from a study of T cells in tuberculosis. Findings and caveats of the study: Using the GMM-specific repertoire gave about 87% accuracy versus roughly 70% with motifs.

Trimming at V came to 6 bases and at J to 6 bases, leaving 6 bases not matched to a gene. The germline V gene encodes CDR1 SGHRS and CDR2 YFSETQ. This CDR3 is built from 15 residues. Sequencing was performed with immunoSEQ multiplex PCR; in TCRdb, only in-frame clones are kept and a portion is missing. Found here are 25,000 to 35,000 clones, 94% of them singletons; the top ten hold around 8.5%. In regard to this clone: The antigen is not known. Other DNA variants within this sample encode the same CDR3.

The TCR was taken from a donor aged 5-35 years with latent tuberculosis or without tuberculosis infection. This chain joins TRBV5-1 and TRBJ2-2; 12 positions match TRBD1. Sequenced sample: PBMCs. CDR3 nucleotides: TGCGCCAGCACCCTGGGACAGGGGGCTCCCGGGGAGCTGTTTTTT. This encodes CASTLGQGAPGELFF.